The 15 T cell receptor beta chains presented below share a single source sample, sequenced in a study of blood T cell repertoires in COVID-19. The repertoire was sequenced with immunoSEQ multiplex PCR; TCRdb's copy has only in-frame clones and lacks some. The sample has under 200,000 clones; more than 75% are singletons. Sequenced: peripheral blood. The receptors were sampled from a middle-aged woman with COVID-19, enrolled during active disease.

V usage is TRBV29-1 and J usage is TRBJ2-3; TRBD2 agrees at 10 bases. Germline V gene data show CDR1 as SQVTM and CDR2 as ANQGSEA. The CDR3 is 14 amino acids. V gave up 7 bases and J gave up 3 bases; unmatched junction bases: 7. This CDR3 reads CSARSSGSTDTQYF. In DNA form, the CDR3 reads TGCAGCGCGCGATCTAGCGGGAGTACAGATACGCAGTATTTT.

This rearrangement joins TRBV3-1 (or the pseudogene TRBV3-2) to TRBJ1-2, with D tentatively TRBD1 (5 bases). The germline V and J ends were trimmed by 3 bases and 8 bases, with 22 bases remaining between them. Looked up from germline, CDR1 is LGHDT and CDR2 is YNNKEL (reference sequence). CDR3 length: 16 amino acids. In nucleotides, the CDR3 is TGTGCCAGCAGCCAGCGACCGGGAGCCGTACGGGACGGCTACACCTTC. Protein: CASSQRPGAVRDGYTF.

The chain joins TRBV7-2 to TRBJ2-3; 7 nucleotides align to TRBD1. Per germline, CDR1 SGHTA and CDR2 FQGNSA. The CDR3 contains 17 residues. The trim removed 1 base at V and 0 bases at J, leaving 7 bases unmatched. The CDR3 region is CASSLVGTVSSTDTQYF. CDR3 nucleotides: TGTGCCAGCAGCTTAGTAGGGACAGTTTCTAGCACAGATACGCAGTATTTT.

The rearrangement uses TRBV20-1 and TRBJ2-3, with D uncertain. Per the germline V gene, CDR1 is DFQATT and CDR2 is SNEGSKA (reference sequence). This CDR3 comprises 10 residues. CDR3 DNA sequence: TGCAGCCCGAAGAGAGATACGCAGTATTTT. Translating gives CSPKRDTQYF.

In DNA, the CDR3 is TGTGCCAGCAGGCCCGGGACAGAAAATTCACCCCTCCACTTT. This sequence encodes CASRPGTENSPLHF. The chain uses TRBV6-6 and TRBJ1-6, with 7 bases that match TRBD1. This CDR3 has 14 residues. J gave up 7 bases and V 6 bases, and 6 bases lay outside the gene matches. The V gene's germline CDR1 is MNHNY and CDR2 SVGAGI (reference sequence).

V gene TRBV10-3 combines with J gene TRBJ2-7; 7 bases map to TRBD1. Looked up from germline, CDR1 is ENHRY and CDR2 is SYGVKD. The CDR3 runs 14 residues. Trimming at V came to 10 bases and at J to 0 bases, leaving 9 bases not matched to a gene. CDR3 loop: CATRDSQSSYEQYF. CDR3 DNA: TGTGCCACCCGGGACAGCCAAAGCTCCTACGAGCAGTACTTC.

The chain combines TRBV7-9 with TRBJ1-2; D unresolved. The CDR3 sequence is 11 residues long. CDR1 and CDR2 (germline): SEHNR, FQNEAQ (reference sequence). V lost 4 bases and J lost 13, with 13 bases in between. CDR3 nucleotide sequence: TGTGCCAGCAGCTCCCCACCTATCGGCACCTTC. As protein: CASSSPPIGTF.

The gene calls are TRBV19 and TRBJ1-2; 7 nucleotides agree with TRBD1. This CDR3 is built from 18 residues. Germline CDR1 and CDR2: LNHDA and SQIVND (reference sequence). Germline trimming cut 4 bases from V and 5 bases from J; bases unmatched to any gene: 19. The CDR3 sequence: CASSTSRTGWPRTYGYTF. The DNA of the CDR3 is TGTGCCAGTAGTACTAGCCGGACAGGCTGGCCTAGGACTTATGGCTACACCTTC.

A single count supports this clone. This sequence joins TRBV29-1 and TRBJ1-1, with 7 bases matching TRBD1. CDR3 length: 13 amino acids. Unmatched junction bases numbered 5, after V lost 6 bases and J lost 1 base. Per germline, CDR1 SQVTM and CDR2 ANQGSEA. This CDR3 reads CSVAGTENTEAFF. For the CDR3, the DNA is TGCAGCGTCGCCGGGACAGAGAACACTGAAGCTTTCTTT.

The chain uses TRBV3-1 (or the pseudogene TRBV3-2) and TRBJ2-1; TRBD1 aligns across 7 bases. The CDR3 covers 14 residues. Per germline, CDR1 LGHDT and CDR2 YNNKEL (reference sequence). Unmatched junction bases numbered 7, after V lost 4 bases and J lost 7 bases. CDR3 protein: CASSLTGNGNEQFF. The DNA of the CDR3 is TGTGCCAGCAGCCTGACAGGGAACGGGAATGAGCAGTTCTTC.

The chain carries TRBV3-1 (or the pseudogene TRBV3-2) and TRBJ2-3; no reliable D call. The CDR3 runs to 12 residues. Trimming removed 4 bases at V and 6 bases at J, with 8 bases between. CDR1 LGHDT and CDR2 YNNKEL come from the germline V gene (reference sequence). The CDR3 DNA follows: TGTGCCAGCAGCCTTAACTGGGATACGCAGTATTTT. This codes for CASSLNWDTQYF.

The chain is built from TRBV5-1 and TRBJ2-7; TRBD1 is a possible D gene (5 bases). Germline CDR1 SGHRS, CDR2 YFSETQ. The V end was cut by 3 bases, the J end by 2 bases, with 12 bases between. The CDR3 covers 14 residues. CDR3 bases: TGCGCCAGCAGCTCAGGCCCAGGGACCTACGAGCAGTACTTC. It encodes CASSSGPGTYEQYF.

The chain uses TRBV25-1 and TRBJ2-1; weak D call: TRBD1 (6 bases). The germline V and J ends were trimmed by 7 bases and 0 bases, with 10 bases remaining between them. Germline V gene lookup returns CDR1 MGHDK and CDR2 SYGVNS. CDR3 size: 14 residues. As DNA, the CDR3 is TGTGCCAGCAAGGGACAAAGCTCCTACAATGAGCAGTTCTTC. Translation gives CASKGQSSYNEQFF.

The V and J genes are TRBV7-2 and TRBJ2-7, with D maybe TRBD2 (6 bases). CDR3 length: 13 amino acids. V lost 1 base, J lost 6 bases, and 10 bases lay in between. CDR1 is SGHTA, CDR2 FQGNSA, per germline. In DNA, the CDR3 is TGTGCCAGCAGCTTAGACCCAGCGGGCGAGCAGTACTTC. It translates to CASSLDPAGEQYF.

This CDR3 is CASRDSLNEKLFF. The CDR3 nucleotides read TGTGCCAGCCGGGACAGCCTTAATGAAAAACTGTTTTTT. The gene calls are TRBV18 and TRBJ1-4; TRBD1 agrees at 7 bases. There are 13 residues in the CDR3. J was trimmed by 4 bases and V by 8 bases; bases with no gene match: 4. The germline CDR1 and CDR2 sequences are KGHSH and LQKENI.